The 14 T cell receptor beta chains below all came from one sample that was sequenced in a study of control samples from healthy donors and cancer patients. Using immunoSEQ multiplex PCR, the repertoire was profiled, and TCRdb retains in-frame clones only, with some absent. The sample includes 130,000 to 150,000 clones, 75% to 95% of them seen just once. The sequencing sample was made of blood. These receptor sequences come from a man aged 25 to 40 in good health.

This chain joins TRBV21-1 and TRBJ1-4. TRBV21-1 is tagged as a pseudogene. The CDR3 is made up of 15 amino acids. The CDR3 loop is CASSKAPRGNEKLFF. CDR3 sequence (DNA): TGTGCCAGCAGCAAAGCCCCGCGGGGAAATGAAAAACTGTTTTTT.

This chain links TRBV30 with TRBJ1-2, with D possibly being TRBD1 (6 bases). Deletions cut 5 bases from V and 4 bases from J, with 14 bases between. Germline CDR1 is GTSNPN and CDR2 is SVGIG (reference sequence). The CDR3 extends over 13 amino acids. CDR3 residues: CAWESRDTYGYTF. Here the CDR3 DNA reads TGTGCCTGGGAAAGCCGGGACACCTATGGCTACACCTTC.

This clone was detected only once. The CDR3 DNA reads as TGTGCTAGTGGCTCCGGGGAGGGCAACTATGGCTACACCTTC. Encoded protein: CASGSGEGNYGYTF. The genes are TRBV12-5 and TRBJ1-2; D remains unclear. The length of the CDR3 is 14 residues. CDR1 and CDR2 (germline): LGHNT, FRNRAP. V lost 6 bases and J 2 bases, leaving 13 bases between the germline ends.

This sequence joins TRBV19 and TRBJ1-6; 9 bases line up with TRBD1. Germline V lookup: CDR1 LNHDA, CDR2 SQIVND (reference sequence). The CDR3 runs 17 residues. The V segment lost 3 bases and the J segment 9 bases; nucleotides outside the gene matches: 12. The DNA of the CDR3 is TGTGCCAGTAGTATTCCCCCCCCGGGACAGGGATTTTCACCCCTCCACTTT. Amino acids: CASSIPPPGQGFSPLHF.

This CDR3 reads CASSSRLAITDTQYF. The CDR3 nucleotides read TGTGCCAGCAGCTCCCGACTAGCTATCACAGATACGCAGTATTTT. V and J are TRBV7-2 and TRBJ2-3; 7 nucleotides match TRBD2. With V trimmed by 4 bases and J by 2 bases, 6 bases remained unmatched. Germline loops: CDR1 SGHTA, CDR2 FQGNSA. The length of the CDR3 is 15 residues.

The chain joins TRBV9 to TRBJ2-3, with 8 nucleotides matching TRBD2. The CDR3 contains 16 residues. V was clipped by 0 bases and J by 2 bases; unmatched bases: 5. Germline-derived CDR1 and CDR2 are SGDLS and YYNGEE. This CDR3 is CASSVVPAGVTDTQYF. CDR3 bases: TGTGCCAGCAGCGTAGTTCCAGCGGGGGTCACAGATACGCAGTATTTT.

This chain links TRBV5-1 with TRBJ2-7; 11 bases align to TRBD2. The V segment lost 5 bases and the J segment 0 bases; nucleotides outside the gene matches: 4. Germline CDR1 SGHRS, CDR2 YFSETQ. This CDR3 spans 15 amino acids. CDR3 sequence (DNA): TGCGCCAGCAGTCTGACTAGCGGGGCCTCCTACGAGCAGTACTTC. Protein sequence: CASSLTSGASYEQYF.

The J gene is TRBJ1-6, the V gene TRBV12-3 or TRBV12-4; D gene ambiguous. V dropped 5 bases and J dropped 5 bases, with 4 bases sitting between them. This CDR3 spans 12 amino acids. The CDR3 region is CASSGHNSPLHF. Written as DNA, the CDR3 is TGTGCCAGCAGTGGTCATAATTCACCCCTCCACTTT.

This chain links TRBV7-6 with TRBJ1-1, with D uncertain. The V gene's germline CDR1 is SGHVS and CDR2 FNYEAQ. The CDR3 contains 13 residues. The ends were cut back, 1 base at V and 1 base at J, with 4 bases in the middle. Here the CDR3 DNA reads TGTGCCAGCAGCTTAGAAGGGAACACTGAAGCTTTCTTT. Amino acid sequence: CASSLEGNTEAFF.

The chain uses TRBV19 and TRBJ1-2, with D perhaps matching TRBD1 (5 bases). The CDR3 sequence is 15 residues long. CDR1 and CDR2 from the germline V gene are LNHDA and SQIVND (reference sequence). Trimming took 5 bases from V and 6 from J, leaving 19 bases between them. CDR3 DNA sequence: TGTGCCAGTAGTCTCAGCGCCTCAGGGCTGGATGGCTACACCTTC. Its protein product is CASSLSASGLDGYTF.

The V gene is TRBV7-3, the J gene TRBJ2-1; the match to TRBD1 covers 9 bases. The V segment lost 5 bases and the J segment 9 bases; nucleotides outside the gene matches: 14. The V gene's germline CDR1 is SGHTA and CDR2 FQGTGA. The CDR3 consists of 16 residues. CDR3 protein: CASSPTGTGRYSEQFF. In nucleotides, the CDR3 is TGTGCCAGCAGCCCAACCGGGACAGGGAGGTATAGTGAGCAGTTCTTC.

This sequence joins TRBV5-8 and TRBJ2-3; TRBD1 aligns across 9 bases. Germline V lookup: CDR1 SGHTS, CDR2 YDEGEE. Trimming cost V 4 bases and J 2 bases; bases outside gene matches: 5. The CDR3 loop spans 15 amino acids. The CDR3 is CASSPGTGITDTQYF. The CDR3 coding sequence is TGTGCCAGCAGCCCGGGGACAGGGATCACAGATACGCAGTATTTT.

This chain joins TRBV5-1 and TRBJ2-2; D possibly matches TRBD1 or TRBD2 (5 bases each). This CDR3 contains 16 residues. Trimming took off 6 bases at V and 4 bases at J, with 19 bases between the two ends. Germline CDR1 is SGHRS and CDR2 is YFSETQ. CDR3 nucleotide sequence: TGCGCCAGCAACTCCGGGACGGAGCATGGCACCGGGGAGCTGTTTTTT. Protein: CASNSGTEHGTGELFF.

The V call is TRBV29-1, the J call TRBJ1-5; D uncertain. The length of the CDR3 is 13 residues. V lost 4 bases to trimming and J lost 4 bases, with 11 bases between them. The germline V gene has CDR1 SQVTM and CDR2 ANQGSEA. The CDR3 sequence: CSVAVRWNQPQHF. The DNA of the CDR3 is TGCAGCGTTGCGGTTCGATGGAATCAGCCCCAGCATTTT.